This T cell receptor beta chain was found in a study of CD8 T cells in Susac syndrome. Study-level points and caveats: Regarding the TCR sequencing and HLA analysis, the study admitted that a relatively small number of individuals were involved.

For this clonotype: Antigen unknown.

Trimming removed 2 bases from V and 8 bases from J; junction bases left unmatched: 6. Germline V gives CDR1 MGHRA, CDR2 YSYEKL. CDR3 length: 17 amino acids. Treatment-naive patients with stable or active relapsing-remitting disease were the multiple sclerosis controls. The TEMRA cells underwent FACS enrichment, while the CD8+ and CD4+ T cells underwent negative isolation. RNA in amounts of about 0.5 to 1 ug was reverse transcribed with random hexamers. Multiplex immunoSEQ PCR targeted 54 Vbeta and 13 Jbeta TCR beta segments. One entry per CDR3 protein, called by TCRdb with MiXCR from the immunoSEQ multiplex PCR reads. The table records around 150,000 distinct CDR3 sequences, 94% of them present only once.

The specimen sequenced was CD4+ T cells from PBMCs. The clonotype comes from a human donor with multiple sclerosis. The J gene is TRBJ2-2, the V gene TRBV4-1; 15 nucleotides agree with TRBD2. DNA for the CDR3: TGCGCCAGCAGCCAAACCCGCGGGACTAGCGGGAGGGGGGAGCTGTTTTTT. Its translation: CASSQTRGTSGRGELFF.